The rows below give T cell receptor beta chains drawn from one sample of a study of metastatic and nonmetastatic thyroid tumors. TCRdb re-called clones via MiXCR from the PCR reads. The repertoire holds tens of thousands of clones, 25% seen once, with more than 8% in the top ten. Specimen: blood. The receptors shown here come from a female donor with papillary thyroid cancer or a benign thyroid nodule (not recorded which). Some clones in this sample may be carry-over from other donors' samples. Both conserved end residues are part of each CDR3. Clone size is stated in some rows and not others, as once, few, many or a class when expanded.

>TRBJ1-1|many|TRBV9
CASSGVGTGFTEAFF
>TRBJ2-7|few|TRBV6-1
CASSGEVGLFYEQYF
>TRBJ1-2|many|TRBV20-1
CSAPTGGRSYTF
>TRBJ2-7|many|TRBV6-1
CASTGGLTYEQYF
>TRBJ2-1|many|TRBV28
CASSFRQWGSYNEQFF
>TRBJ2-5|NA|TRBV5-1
CASSSATAQETQYF
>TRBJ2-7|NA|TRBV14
CASSPDRLFYEQYF
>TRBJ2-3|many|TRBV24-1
CATSDFLGESTDTQYF
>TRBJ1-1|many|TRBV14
CASSQETGGNSEAFF
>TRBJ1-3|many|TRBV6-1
CASRRTGNTIYF
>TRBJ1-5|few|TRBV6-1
CASSSGQGQNQPQHF
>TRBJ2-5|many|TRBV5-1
CASSLAKTSGGYQETQYF
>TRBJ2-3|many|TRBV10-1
CASSEGDTQYF
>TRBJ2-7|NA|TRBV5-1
CASSFILAGGVHEQYF
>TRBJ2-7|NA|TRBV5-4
CASSQDRVAYEQYF
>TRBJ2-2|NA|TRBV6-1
CASSAKAENTGELFF
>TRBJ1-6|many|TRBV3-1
CASRWDRANSPLHF
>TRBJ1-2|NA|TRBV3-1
CASRQGAGYGYTF
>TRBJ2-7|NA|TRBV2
CASGEAVTFKGDEQYF
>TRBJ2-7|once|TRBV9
CASSAYQGGGHEQYF
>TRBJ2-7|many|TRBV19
CASSIVTFSGYEQYF
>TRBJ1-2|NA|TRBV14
CASSHTRTGATRGYTF
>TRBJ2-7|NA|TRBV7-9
CAIHRQGAYEHYF
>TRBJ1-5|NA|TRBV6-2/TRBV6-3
CASSPDSGQYSNQPQHF
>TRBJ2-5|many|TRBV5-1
CASSLVSPSDTWETQYF